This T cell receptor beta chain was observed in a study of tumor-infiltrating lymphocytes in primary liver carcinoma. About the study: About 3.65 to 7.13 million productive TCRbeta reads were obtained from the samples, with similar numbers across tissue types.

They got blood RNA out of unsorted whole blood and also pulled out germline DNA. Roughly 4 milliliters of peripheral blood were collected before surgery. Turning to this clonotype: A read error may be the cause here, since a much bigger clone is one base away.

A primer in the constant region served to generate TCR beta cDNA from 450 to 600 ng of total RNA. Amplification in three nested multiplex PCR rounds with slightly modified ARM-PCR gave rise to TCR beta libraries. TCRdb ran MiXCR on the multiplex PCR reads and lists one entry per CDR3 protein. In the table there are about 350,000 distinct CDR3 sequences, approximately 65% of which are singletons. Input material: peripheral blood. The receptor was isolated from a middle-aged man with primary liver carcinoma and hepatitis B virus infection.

CDR3 in DNA: TGTGCCAACAGCCGGGATAAAAACTACGAGCAGTACTTC. Translating it yields CANSRDKNYEQYF. This chain uses TRBV14 with TRBJ2-7; tentative D call: TRBD2 (5 bases). The CDR3 consists of 13 residues. The germline gives CDR1 SGHDN, CDR2 FVKESK.